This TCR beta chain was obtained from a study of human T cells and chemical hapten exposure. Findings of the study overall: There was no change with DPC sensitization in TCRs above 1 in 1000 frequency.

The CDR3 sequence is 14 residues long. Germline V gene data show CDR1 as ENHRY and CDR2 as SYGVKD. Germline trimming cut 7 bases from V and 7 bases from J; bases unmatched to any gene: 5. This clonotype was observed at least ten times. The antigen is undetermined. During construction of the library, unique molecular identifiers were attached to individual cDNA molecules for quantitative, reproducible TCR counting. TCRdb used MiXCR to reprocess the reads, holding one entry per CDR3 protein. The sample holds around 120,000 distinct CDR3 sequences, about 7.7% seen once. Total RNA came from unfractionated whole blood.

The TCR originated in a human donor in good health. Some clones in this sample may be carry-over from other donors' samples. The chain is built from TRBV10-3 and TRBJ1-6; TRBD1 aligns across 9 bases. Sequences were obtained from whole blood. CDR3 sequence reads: CAINGGQGNSPLHF. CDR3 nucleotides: TGTGCCATCAACGGGGGACAGGGAAATTCACCCCTCCACTTT.